This T cell receptor (beta chain) came from a study of cytotoxic CD8 clonotypes in ibrutinib-treated CLL. Broader study findings: Clonality went up at the time of ibrutinib response, stayed stable in sustained remission, and later dropped back toward its baseline level at progression. Clonality at baseline surpassed age-matched healthy donors and tracked circulating CD8+ T-cell counts.

This table comes from immunoSEQ multiplex PCR, and its TCRdb copy is limited to in-frame clones, with some not included. Seen here are fewer than 150,000 clones, around four fifths observed once, and the top ten hold roughly 3.1%. Concerning this clone: Its antigen is currently unknown.

Cryopreserved PBMCs supplied around 1.8 micrograms of genomic DNA for TCR beta libraries. Trimming stripped 10 bases from V and 2 bases from J, with 14 bases between. The CDR3 is made up of 13 amino acids. CDR1 LNHDA and CDR2 SQIVND come from the germline V gene (reference sequence). The source is a human donor with chronic lymphocytic leukemia. This chain connects TRBV19 to TRBJ1-2; no clear D. This sample comprised PBMCs, obtained after 24 months of ibrutinib treatment. CDR3 sequence: CATGGSRNYGYTF. The DNA of the CDR3 is TGTGCCACGGGAGGGTCTCGAAACTATGGCTACACCTTC.